The next 22 T cell receptor beta chains were all read from a single sample in a study of tissue T cells after allogeneic stem cell transplantation. The table came from immunoSEQ multiplex PCR; TCRdb's copy has only in-frame clones and leaves some out. Of 3,400 or so clones in the sample, 50% are singletons; the top ten hold roughly 21%. Time point: mouse harvest day 14 after allogeneic transplant. Tail vein injection delivered 10^7 T-cell-depleted bone marrow cells and 10^6 splenic CD5+ T cells. Input material: gut tissue. Receptors were obtained from a female BALB/c mouse given C57BL/6 T cells with graft-versus-host disease after an allogeneic hematopoietic cell transplant.

This clone turned up a few times. Gene names and germline refer to mouse. The part of the CDR3 DNA that was read is TGTGCCAGCAGTCTTCGGGGTGCAGAAACGCTGTAT. The encoded protein is CASSLRGAETLY. The whole CDR3 protein reads CASSLRGAETLYF. This chain uses TRBV26 with TRBJ2-3; D gene uncertain. The sequence runs out 1 residue before the end of the CDR3; the remainder is reconstructed from the germline J gene. The CDR3 is 13 amino acids. The germline V gene has CDR1 KGHPV and CDR2 FQNQEV (reference sequence). V was pared by 3 bases and J by 1 base, with 5 bases between.

This clone was seen once. Gene names and germline match the mouse. The read falls 1 residue short of the CDR3 end, and the missing part is taken from the germline J gene. This chain links TRBV26 with TRBJ1-3; D may be TRBD1 (6 bases). Germline V gene sequence: CDR1 KGHPV, CDR2 FQNQEV (reference sequence). V lost 4 bases, J lost 0 bases, and 7 bases lay in between. This CDR3 is built from 14 residues. CDR3 protein: CASSPGHSGNTLYF. The part of the CDR3 DNA that was read is TGTGCCAGCAGTCCGGGACATTCTGGAAATACGCTCTAT.

Concerning this clone: Genes and germline come from the mouse. The read ends 1 residue early relative to the CDR3; the germline J gene fills the gap. The chain joins TRBV26 to TRBJ1-4; possible D gene TRBD1, 5 bases. In germline, CDR1 is KGHPV, CDR2 FQNQEV (reference sequence). The CDR3 extends over 14 amino acids. Between the trimmed V and J ends, which lost 3 bases and 2 bases, there was a span of 7 bases. CDR3 protein: CASSLWTSNERLFF. The sequenced part of the CDR3 DNA is TGTGCCAGCAGTCTCTGGACATCCAACGAAAGATTATTT. The variable domain in full, with the rest retrieved from reference TRBV26 and TRBJ1-4, is NSKVIQTPRYLVKGQGQKAKMRCIPEKGHPVVFWYQQNKNNEFKFLINFQNQEVLQQIDMTEKRFSAECPSNSPCSLEIQSSEAGDSALYLCASSLWTSNERLFFGHGTKLSVL.

In this sample, this clone turned up a few times. The germline and genes are mouse ones. The CDR3 loop is CASSSRAGNTLYF. The CDR3 DNA, read in part, is TGTGCAAGCAGCTCCAGGGCTGGAAATACGCTCTAT. V is TRBV16 and J is TRBJ1-3; the D gene is possibly TRBD1 (5 bases). The read terminates 1 residue before the CDR3 end, so the remaining end is supplied by the germline J gene. Germline loops: CDR1 SGHSA, CDR2 FRNQAP. This CDR3 is 13 amino acids long. V dropped 4 bases and J dropped 2 bases, with 6 bases sitting between them.

There are a few counts of this clone. Germline and genes here are mouse. The observed sequence ends 1 residue before the CDR3 terminus, with the missing tail filled in from the germline J gene. The chain has TRBV12-2 and TRBJ2-1, with a possible D match to TRBD1 (5 bases). Trimming left V 0 bases short and J 0 bases short, with 8 bases between. Per the germline V gene, CDR1 is SGHLS and CDR2 is HYDKME. The CDR3 consists of 15 residues. The sequenced CDR3 bases are TGTGCCAGCTCTCTCGAGGGGTCTAACTATGCTGAGCAGTTC. Translating it yields CASSLEGSNYAEQF. The entire CDR3 protein is CASSLEGSNYAEQFF.

This clone was counted only a few times. Gene labels here are mouse ones. The read stops 1 residue short of the end of the CDR3; the missing end is completed from the germline J gene. V is TRBV3 and J is TRBJ1-5; D is undetermined. Germline CDR1 is SNHLY and CDR2 is FYNGKV (reference sequence). The ends were cut back, 2 bases at V and 7 bases at J, with 6 bases in the middle. This CDR3 is 12 amino acids long. The CDR3 spells CASSLPQQAPLF. The covered CDR3 bases are TGTGCCAGCAGCTTACCACAACAGGCTCCGCTT.

This clone has a handful of counts. The germline and genes are mouse ones. Coverage ceases 1 residue before the CDR3 finishes, and the germline J gene fills in the end. This chain uses TRBV26 with TRBJ2-5, with TRBD2 as a possible D gene (5 bases). Germline V gives CDR1 KGHPV, CDR2 FQNQEV (reference sequence). The CDR3 contains 14 residues. Trimming removed 2 bases at V and 3 bases at J, with 9 bases between. CDR3 amino acids: CASSLVSGQDTQYF. The CDR3 bases that were read are TGTGCCAGCAGTCTGGTCTCTGGGCAAGACACCCAGTAC.

Comment on this clone: Germline and genes here are mouse. The CDR3 goes on 1 residue after the read ends, and that part is filled in from the germline J gene. V usage is TRBV3 and J usage is TRBJ2-4; 12 nucleotides agree with TRBD2. Germline trimming cut 4 bases from V and 8 bases from J; bases unmatched to any gene: 4. Germline CDR1 reads SNHLY; CDR2 reads FYNGKV (reference sequence). CDR3 length equals 14 residues. The CDR3 spells CASSSGLGGTTLYF. CDR3 DNA (partial): TGTGCCAGCAGCTCGGGACTGGGGGGTACCACCTTGTAC.

Comment on this clone: Gene names are mouse gene names. Other DNA sequences in this specimen translate into the identical CDR3. CDR3 residues: CASSLSRNTEVFF. CDR3 DNA, as far as it was read: TGTGCCAGCAGTCTGTCTCGAAACACAGAAGTCTTC. The genes are TRBV26 and TRBJ1-1; no firm D call. The CDR3 end falls 1 residue outside the read, so it is completed with the germline J gene. Germline V lookup: CDR1 KGHPV, CDR2 FQNQEV (reference sequence). This CDR3 comprises 13 residues. V was cut by 0 bases and J by 1 base, with 3 bases left in between.

This clone showed up just once. Genes and germline are mouse. The read halts 1 residue ahead of the CDR3 end, with the missing end drawn from the germline J gene. The chain carries TRBV12-2 and TRBJ1-4; the D gene is possibly TRBD1 (6 bases). V was trimmed by 1 base and J by 3 bases, leaving 8 bases between them. CDR3 size: 14 residues. Looked up from germline, CDR1 is SGHLS and CDR2 is HYDKME. The CDR3 bases that were read are TGTGCCAGCTCTCTAGGGGGGGCCAACGAAAGATTATTT. Its translation is CASSLGGANERLF. The whole CDR3 sequence reads CASSLGGANERLFF.

This clone occurred a few times. The gene symbols are mouse symbols. The read falls 1 residue short of the CDR3 end, and the missing part is taken from the germline J gene. V is TRBV13-3 and J is TRBJ2-2, with 7 bases identical to TRBD1. The germline CDR1 and CDR2 sequences are NNHDY and SYVADS. The CDR3 sequence is 14 residues long. After removal of 7 bases from V and 0 bases from J, the junction contained 3 bases not matched to a gene. The CDR3 spells CASRQGANTGQLYF. Partial CDR3 DNA: TGTGCCAGCCGACAGGGAGCAAACACCGGGCAGCTCTAC.

A word on this clone: Gene names and germline refer to mouse. The sequenced fragment ends 1 residue before the CDR3 boundary, so the rest is inferred from the germline J gene. The chain combines TRBV26 with TRBJ2-7; D might be TRBD1 (5 bases). Trimming pared 6 bases from V and 0 bases from J, leaving 6 bases between. The germline V gene has CDR1 KGHPV and CDR2 FQNQEV (reference sequence). This CDR3 comprises 12 residues. CDR3 loop: CASRTASYEQYF. The DNA read from the CDR3 is TGTGCCAGCAGGACAGCCTCCTATGAACAGTAC.

This clone was observed a few times. Germline and genes: mouse. The read halts 1 residue ahead of the CDR3 end, with the missing end drawn from the germline J gene. The chain combines TRBV26 with TRBJ1-2; D uncertain. The CDR3 is 13 amino acids. The germline V and J ends were trimmed by 4 bases and 2 bases, with 8 bases remaining between them. Germline loops: CDR1 KGHPV, CDR2 FQNQEV (reference sequence). The covered CDR3 bases are TGTGCCAGCAGTCCCCACCGCAACTCCGACTACACC. This translates into CASSPHRNSDYT. The entire CDR3 reads CASSPHRNSDYTF.

About this clone itself: Gene names and germline match the mouse. Sequencing ends 1 residue short of the CDR3 end; the germline J gene provides the rest. The V gene is TRBV13-3, the J gene TRBJ1-1, with D tentatively TRBD1 (5 bases). Trimming removed 5 bases from V and 0 bases from J, with 8 bases in between. Germline V gives CDR1 NNHDY, CDR2 SYVADS. CDR3 length: 13 residues. The covered CDR3 bases are TGTGCCAGCAGCCCAGGGACAAACACAGAAGTCTTC. Amino acid sequence: CASSPGTNTEVF. The CDR3 as a whole reads CASSPGTNTEVFF.

With respect to this clone: Mouse names are used for the genes. The CDR3 end falls 1 residue outside the read, so it is completed with the germline J gene. This chain connects TRBV16 to TRBJ1-5; weak D call: TRBD1 (5 bases). The CDR3 spans 17 residues. Germline V CDR1 and CDR2: SGHSA, FRNQAP. V lost 0 bases and J lost 0, with 12 bases in between. The CDR3 loop reads CASSLDLGGDNNQAPLF. The sequenced CDR3 bases are TGTGCAAGCAGCTTAGATCTCGGGGGTGATAACAACCAGGCTCCGCTT.

Comment on this clone: Any gene name here is a mouse gene name. The read comes to an end 1 residue before the CDR3 does, leaving the germline J gene to fill in the end. The chain has TRBV26 and TRBJ1-2; D is uncertain. The V and J ends lost 0 bases and 4 bases respectively, with 9 bases between them. This CDR3 is built from 14 residues. Per the germline V gene, CDR1 is KGHPV and CDR2 is FQNQEV (reference sequence). The CDR3 loop is CASSLSPAVSDYTF. CDR3 DNA (partial): TGTGCCAGCAGTCTGTCCCCCGCCGTCTCCGACTACACC.

Note on this clone: Germline and genes here are mouse. The read gets to within 1 residue of the CDR3 end, and the germline J gene fills in the rest. The chain couples TRBV23 to TRBJ1-4; TRBD1, the table's D call, lacks a check against the DNA. This CDR3 has 16 residues. Germline V gene data show CDR1 as KGHTA and CDR2 as FQNQQP. CDR3 DNA, as far as it was read: TGCTCCAGCAGTCAAGGGGGACAGGGAGCCAACGAAAGATTATTT. Its translation is CSSSQGGQGANERLF. The full CDR3 protein is CSSSQGGQGANERLFF.

With respect to this clone: Gene names denote mouse genes. The read ends 1 residue early relative to the CDR3; the germline J gene fills the gap. The chain joins TRBV3 to TRBJ1-2; no definite D call. The CDR3 runs to 14 residues. Trimming took 2 bases from V and 4 from J, leaving 11 bases between them. Germline CDR1 SNHLY, CDR2 FYNGKV (reference sequence). Here the CDR3 reads CASSLSGEGSDYTF. The CDR3 DNA, read in part, is TGTGCCAGCAGCTTATCCGGGGAGGGCTCCGACTACACC.

This clone appeared once. Gene names are mouse gene names. The read falls 1 residue short of the CDR3 end, and the missing part is taken from the germline J gene. The V call is TRBV26, the J call TRBJ2-4, with a possible D match to TRBD2 (5 bases). CDR1 and CDR2 (germline): KGHPV, FQNQEV (reference sequence). V gave up 4 bases and J gave up 0 bases, with 8 bases separating them. This CDR3 has 14 residues. Partial CDR3 DNA: TGTGCCAGCAGTCCTCTGGGTAGTCAAAACACCTTGTAC. Its translation is CASSPLGSQNTLY. The CDR3, in full, reads CASSPLGSQNTLYF. The full variable domain, its missing parts supplied by reference TRBV26 and TRBJ2-4, is NSKVIQTPRYLVKGQGQKAKMRCIPEKGHPVVFWYQQNKNNEFKFLINFQNQEVLQQIDMTEKRFSAECPSNSPCSLEIQSSEAGDSALYLCASSPLGSQNTLYFGAGTRLSVL.

A word on this clone: Gene names are mouse gene names. The read ends 1 residue before the CDR3 terminus; that terminus is restored from the germline J gene. This sequence joins TRBV3 and TRBJ2-7, with D possibly being TRBD1 (6 bases). The CDR3 has 13 residues. Trimming removed 3 bases at V and 1 base at J, with 7 bases between. Per the germline V gene, CDR1 is SNHLY and CDR2 is FYNGKV (reference sequence). The CDR3 sequence is CASSFGQSYEQYF. CDR3 bases read: TGTGCCAGCAGCTTCGGACAGTCCTATGAACAGTAC.

This clone was detected a few times. Here the gene names and germline are mouse. The read stops 1 residue short of the end of the CDR3; the missing end is completed from the germline J gene. The J gene is TRBJ1-2, the V gene TRBV26; 7 bases fit TRBD1. The CDR3 is 14 amino acids. Unmatched junction bases numbered 2, after V lost 4 bases and J lost 0 bases. The germline V gene encodes CDR1 KGHPV and CDR2 FQNQEV (reference sequence). This chain's CDR3 is CASSRDSSNSDYTF. CDR3 DNA, as far as it was read: TGTGCCAGCAGTCGGGACAGCTCAAACTCCGACTACACC.

Notes on this clone: Any gene name here is a mouse gene name. The CDR3 is cut off 1 residue early in the read; its end comes from the germline J gene. The chain recombines TRBV23 with TRBJ1-5; the table's D call TRBD1 went unverified against the DNA. CDR1 KGHTA and CDR2 FQNQQP come from the germline V gene. The CDR3 has 12 residues. This CDR3 reads CSSSRDIQAPLF. CDR3 DNA, as far as it was read: TGCTCCAGCAGCAGGGACATCCAGGCTCCGCTT.